The rows below give T cell receptor beta chains drawn from one sample of a study of T cell changes during pregnancy in multiple sclerosis. The table came from immunoSEQ multiplex PCR; TCRdb's copy has only in-frame clones and leaves some out. The table has 25,000 or so clones, approximately 86% seen once. The specimen was CD4+ T cells from peripheral blood mononuclear cells, collected in the first trimester of pregnancy. These receptors all come from a female donor in good health, enrolled as a control in a pregnancy study. CDR3s include the opening cysteine and the closing phenylalanine or tryptophan. A D gene is named only where the DNA matches it firmly. Clone size appears in some rows only: once, few, many, or a class for an expanded clone.

D,V,J,size,DNA,CDR3
.,TRBV14,TRBJ1-1,once,TGTGCCAGCAGCCAACCGGGGTTGGTAACTGAAGCTTTCTTT,CASSQPGLVTEAFF
TRBD1,TRBV5-1,TRBJ1-2,.,TGCGCCAGCAGCGGACAGGGTGGCCATGGCTACACCTTC,CASSGQGGHGYTF
.,TRBV27,TRBJ2-5,.,TGTGCCAGCAGTTTATCGACGGTATCGGGATCGCAGTACTTC,CASSLSTVSGSQYF
.,TRBV27,TRBJ2-3,.,TGTGCCAGCAGGAACCAGGGGCAAGATACGCAGTATTTT,CASRNQGQDTQYF
.,TRBV12-5,TRBJ1-1,.,TGTGCTAGTGGTTTCGTGAACACTGAAGCTTTCTTT,CASGFVNTEAFF
.,TRBV4-2,TRBJ1-1,.,TGTGCCAGCAGCCAAGATCGGGGAGGAGTTACTGAAGCTTTCTTT,CASSQDRGGVTEAFF
.,TRBV15,TRBJ2-7,once,TGTGCCACCAGCCCGAGGGCGGGATACGAGCAGTACTTC,CATSPRAGYEQYF
.,TRBV19,TRBJ1-4,.,TGTGCCAGTACCAGGGAGGCTAATGAAAAACTGTTTTTT,CASTREANEKLFF
TRBD1,TRBV18,TRBJ1-1,few,TGTGCCAGCTCACCATCCCCCGGGACAGTCAACACTGAAGCTTTCTTT,CASSPSPGTVNTEAFF
.,TRBV28,TRBJ1-1,.,TGTGCCAGCAGTACTTCAGGGTGGAACACTGAAGCTTTCTTT,CASSTSGWNTEAFF
TRBD1,TRBV9,TRBJ2-4,.,TGTGCCAGCAGCGACGGGACAGGGGACCTCCTAAACATTCAGTACTTC,CASSDGTGDLLNIQYF
TRBD2,TRBV5-4,TRBJ2-5,.,TGTGCCAGCAGCTTGCGGGAGGGCCTGGGGGAGACCCAGTACTTC,CASSLREGLGETQYF
.,TRBV6-5,TRBJ1-1,.,TGTGCCAGCAGTAGTCGACAGGTTCGGAGGACTGAAGCTTTCTTT,CASSSRQVRRTEAFF